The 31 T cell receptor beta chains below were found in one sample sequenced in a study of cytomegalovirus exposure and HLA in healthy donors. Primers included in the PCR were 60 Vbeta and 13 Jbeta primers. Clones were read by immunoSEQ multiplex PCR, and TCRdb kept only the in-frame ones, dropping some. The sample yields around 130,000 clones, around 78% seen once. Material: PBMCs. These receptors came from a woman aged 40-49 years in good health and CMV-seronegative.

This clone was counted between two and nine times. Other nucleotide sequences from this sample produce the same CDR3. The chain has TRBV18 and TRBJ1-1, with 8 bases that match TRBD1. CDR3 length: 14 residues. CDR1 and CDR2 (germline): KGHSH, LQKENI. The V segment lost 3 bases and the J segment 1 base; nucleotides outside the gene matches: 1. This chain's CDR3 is CASSPTGENTEAFF. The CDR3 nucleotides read TGTGCCAGCTCACCGACAGGGGAGAACACTGAAGCTTTCTTT.

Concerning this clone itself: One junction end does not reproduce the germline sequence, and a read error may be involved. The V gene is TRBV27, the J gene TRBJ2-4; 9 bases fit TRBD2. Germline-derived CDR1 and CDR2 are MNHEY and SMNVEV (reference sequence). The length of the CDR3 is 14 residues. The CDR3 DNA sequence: TGTGCCAGCAGAAAGCTAGCGGGGAAAAACAGTCAGTACTTC. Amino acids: CASRKLAGKNSQYF.

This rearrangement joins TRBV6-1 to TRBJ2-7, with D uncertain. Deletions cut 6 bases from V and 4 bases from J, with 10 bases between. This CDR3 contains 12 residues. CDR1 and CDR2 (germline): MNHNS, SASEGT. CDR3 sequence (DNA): TGTGCCAGCAGATTCACAGAGTACGAGCAGTACTTC. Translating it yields CASRFTEYEQYF.

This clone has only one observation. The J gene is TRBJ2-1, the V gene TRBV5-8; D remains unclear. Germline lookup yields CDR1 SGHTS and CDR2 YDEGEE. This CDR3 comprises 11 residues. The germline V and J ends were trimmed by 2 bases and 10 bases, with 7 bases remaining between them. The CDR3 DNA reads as TGTGCCAGCAGCTTCCGGTGGGAGCAGTTCTTC. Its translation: CASSFRWEQFF. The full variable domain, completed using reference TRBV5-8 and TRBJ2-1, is EAGVTQSPTHLIKTRGQQATLRCSPISGHTSVYWYQQALGLGLQFLLWYDEGEERNRGNFPPRFSGRQFPNYSSELNVNALELEDSALYLCASSFRWEQFFGPGTRLTVL.

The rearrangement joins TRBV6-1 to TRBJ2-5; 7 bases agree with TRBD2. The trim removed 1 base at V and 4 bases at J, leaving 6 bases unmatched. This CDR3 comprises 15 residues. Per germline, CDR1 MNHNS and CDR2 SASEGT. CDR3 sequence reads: CASSEGGGVGETQYF. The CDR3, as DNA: TGTGCCAGCAGTGAAGGGGGGGGAGTCGGAGAGACCCAGTACTTC.

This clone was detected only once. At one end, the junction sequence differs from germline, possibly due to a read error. CDR3: CASSPDRGNSGYTF. The CDR3 DNA sequence: TGTGCCAGCAGCCCAGACAGGGGCAACTCTGGCTACACCTTC. V gene TRBV5-5 combines with J gene TRBJ1-2; TRBD1 agrees at 8 bases. Germline values: CDR1 SGHKS, CDR2 YYEKEE (reference sequence). The CDR3 sequence is 14 residues long. Filled out from reference TRBV5-5 and TRBJ1-2, the complete variable domain reads DAGVTQSPTHLIKTRGQQVTLRCSPISGHKSVSWYQQVLGQGPQFIFQYYEKEERGRGNFPDRFSARQFPNYSSELNVNALLLGDSALYLCASSPDRGNSGYTFGSGTRLTVV.

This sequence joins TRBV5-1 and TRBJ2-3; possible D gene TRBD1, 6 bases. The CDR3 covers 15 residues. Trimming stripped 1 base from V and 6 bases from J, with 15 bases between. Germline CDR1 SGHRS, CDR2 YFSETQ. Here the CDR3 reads CASSLSGGAGDTQYF. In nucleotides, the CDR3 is TGCGCCAGCAGCTTGAGTGGGGGCGCAGGGGATACGCAGTATTTT.

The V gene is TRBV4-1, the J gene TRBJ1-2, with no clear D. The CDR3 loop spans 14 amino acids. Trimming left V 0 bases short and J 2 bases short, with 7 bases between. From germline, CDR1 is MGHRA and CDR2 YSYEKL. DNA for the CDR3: TGCGCCAGCAGCCAAGACGTACAGAACTATGGCTACACCTTC. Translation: CASSQDVQNYGYTF.

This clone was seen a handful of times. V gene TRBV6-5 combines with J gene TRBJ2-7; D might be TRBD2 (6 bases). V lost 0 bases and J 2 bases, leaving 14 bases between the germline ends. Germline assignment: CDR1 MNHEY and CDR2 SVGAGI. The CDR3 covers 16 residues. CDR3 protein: CASSYSGASAAYEQYF. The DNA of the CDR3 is TGTGCCAGCAGTTACTCGGGCGCTAGCGCCGCCTACGAGCAGTACTTC.

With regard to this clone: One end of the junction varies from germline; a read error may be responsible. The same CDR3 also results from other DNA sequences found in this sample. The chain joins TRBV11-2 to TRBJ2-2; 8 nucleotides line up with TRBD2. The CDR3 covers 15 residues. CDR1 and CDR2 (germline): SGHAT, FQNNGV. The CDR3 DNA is TGCGCCAGCAGCTTAGGGGGACTAGACACCGGGGAGCTGTTTTTT. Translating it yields CASSLGGLDTGELFF. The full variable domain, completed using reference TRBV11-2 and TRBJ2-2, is EAGVAQSPRYKIIEKRQSVAFWCNPISGHATLYWYQQILGQGPKLLIQFQNNGVVDDSQLPKDRFSAERLKGVDSTLKIQPAKLEDSAVYLCASSLGGLDTGELFFGEGSRLTVL.

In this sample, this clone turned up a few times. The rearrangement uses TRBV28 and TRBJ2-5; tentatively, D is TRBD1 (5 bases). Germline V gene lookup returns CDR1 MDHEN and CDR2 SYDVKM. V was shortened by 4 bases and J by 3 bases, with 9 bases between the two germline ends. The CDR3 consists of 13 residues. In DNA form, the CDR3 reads TGTGCCAGCAGTTACGGCAGGGAAGAGACCCAGTACTTC. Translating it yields CASSYGREETQYF.

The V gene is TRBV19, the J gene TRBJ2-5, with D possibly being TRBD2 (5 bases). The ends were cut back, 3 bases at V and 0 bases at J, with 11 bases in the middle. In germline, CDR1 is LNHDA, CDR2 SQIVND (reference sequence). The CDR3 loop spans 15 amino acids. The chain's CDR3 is CASSIAPGYQETQYF. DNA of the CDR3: TGTGCCAGTAGTATTGCCCCGGGGTACCAAGAGACCCAGTACTTC.

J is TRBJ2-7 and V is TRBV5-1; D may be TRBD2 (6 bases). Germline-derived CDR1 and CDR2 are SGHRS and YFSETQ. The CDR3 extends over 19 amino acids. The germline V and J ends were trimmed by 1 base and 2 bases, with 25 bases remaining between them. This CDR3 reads CASSLQGGVRDPFPYEQYF. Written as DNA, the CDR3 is TGCGCCAGCAGCTTGCAAGGAGGGGTCAGGGACCCGTTCCCCTACGAGCAGTACTTC.

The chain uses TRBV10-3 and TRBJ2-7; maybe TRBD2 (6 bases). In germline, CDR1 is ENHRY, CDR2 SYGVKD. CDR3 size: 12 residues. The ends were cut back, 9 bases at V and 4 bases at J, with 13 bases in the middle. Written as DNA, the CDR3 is TGTGCCATTAGGAGGGGCGAGTACGAGCAGTACTTC. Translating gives CAIRRGEYEQYF.

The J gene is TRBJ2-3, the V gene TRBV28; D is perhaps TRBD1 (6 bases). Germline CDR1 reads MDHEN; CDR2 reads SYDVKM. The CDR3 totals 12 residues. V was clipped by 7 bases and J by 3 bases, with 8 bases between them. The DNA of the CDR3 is TGTGCCAGCATGGGGGCTACAGATACGCAGTATTTT. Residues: CASMGATDTQYF.

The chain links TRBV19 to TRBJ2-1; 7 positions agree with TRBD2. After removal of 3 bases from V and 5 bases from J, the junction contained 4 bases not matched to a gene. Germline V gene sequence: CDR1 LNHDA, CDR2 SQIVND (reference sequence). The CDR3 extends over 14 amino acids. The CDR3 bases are TGTGCCAGTAGTATTGGGGGAGGGGACAATGAGCAGTTCTTC. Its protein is CASSIGGGDNEQFF.

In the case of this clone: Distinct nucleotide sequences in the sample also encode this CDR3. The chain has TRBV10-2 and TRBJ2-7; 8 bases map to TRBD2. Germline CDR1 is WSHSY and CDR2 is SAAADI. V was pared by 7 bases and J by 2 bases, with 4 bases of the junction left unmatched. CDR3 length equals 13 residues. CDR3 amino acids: CASNSAGAYEQYF. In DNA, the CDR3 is TGCGCCAGCAACTCAGCGGGGGCCTACGAGCAGTACTTC.

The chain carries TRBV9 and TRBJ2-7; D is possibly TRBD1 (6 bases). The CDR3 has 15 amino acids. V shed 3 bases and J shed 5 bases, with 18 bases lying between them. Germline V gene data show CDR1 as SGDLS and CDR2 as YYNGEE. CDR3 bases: TGTGCCAGCAGCGATACAGGGTCACCGACCGACGAGCAGTACTTC. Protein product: CASSDTGSPTDEQYF. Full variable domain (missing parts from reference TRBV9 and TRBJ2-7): DSGVTQTPKHLITATGQRVTLRCSPRSGDLSVYWYQQSLDQGLQFLIQYYNGEERAKGNILERFSAQQFPDLHSELNLSSLELGDSALYFCASSDTGSPTDEQYFGPGTRLTVT.

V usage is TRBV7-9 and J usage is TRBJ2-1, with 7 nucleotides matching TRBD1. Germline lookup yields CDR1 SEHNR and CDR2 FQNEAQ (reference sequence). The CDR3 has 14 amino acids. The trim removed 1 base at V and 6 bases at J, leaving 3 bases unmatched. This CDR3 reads CASSLGQGTNEQFF. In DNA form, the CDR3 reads TGTGCCAGCAGCTTAGGACAGGGAACCAATGAGCAGTTCTTC.

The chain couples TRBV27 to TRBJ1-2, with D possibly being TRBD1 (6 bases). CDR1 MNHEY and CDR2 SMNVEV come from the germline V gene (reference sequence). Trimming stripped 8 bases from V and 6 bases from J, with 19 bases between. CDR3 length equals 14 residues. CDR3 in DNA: TGTGCCAGCGGGAAACAGGGTGATGAGAATGGCTACACCTTC. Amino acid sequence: CASGKQGDENGYTF.

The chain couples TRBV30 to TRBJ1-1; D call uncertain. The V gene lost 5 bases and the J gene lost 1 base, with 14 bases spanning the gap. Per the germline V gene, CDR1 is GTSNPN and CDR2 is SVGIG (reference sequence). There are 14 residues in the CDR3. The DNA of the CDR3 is TGTGCCTGGTTGCCGACACAGAGGAACACTGAAGCTTTCTTT. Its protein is CAWLPTQRNTEAFF.

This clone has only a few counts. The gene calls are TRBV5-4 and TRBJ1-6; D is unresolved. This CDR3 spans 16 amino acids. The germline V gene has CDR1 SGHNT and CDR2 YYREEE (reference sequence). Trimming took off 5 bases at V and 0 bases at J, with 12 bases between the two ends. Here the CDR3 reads CASSHDGSSYNSPLHF. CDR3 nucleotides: TGTGCCAGCAGTCACGACGGGAGCTCCTATAATTCACCCCTCCACTTT.

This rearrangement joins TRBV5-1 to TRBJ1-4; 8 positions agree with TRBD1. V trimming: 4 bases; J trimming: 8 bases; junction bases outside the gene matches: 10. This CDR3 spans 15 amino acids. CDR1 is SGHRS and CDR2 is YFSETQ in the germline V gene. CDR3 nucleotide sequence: TGCGCCAGCAGCCCTAGTCAGGGGGCGAGGGAAAAACTGTTTTTT. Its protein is CASSPSQGAREKLFF.

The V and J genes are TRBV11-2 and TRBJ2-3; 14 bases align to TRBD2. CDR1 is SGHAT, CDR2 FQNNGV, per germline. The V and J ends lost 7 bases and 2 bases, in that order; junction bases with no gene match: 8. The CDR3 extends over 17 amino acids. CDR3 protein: CASIPGLAGAFTDTQYF. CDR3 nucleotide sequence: TGTGCCAGCATCCCGGGACTAGCGGGGGCCTTCACAGATACGCAGTATTTT. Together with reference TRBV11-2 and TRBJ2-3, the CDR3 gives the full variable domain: EAGVAQSPRYKIIEKRQSVAFWCNPISGHATLYWYQQILGQGPKLLIQFQNNGVVDDSQLPKDRFSAERLKGVDSTLKIQPAKLEDSAVYLCASIPGLAGAFTDTQYFGPGTRLTVL.

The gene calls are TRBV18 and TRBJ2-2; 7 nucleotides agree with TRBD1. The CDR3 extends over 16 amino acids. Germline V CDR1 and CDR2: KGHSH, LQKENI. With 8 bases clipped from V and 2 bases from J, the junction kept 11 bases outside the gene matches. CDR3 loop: CASTKLGTANTGELFF. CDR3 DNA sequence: TGTGCCAGCACAAAGCTAGGGACAGCTAACACCGGGGAGCTGTTTTTT.

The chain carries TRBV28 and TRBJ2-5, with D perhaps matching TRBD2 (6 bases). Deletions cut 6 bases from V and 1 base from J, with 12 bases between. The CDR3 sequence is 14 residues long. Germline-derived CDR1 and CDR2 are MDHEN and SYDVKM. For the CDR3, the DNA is TGTGCCAGCAGGTCCGGGACTGTCCAAGAGACCCAGTACTTC. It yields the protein CASRSGTVQETQYF.

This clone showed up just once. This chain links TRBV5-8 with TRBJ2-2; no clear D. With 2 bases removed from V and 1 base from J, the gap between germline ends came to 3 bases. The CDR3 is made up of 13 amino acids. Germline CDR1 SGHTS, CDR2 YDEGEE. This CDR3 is CASSFLNTGELFF. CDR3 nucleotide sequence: TGTGCCAGCAGCTTCCTGAACACCGGGGAGCTGTTTTTT.

CDR3 nucleotide sequence: TGTGCCAGCAGCAGAGACAGGTCTAATTCACCCCTCCACTTT. It translates to CASSRDRSNSPLHF. The chain is built from TRBV7-2 and TRBJ1-6; the D gene is possibly TRBD1 (6 bases). This CDR3 contains 14 residues. Germline CDR1 and CDR2: SGHTA and FQGNSA. The V and J ends lost 5 bases and 6 bases respectively, with 11 bases between them. Full variable domain (missing parts from reference TRBV7-2 and TRBJ1-6): GAGVSQSPSNKVTEKGKDVELRCDPISGHTALYWYRQSLGQGLEFLIYFQGNSAPDKSGLPSDRFSAERTGGSVSTLTIQRTQQEDSAVYLCASSRDRSNSPLHFGNGTRLTVT.

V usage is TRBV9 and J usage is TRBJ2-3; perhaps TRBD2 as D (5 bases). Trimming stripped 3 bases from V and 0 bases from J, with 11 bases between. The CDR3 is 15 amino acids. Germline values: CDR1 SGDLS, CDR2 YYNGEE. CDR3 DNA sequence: TGTGCCAGCAGCGGGACTTCCTCTAGCACAGATACGCAGTATTTT. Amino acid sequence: CASSGTSSSTDTQYF.

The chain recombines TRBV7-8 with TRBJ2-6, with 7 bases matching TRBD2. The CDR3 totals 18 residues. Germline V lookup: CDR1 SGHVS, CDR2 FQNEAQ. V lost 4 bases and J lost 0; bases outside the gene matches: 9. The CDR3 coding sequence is TGTGCCAGCAGCTGGGCCGGGGAGGGCACCTCTGGGGCCAACGTCCTGACTTTC. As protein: CASSWAGEGTSGANVLTF.

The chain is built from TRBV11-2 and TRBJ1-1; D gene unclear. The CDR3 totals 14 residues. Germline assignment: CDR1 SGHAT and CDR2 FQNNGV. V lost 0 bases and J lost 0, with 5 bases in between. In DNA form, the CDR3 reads TGTGCCAGCAGCTTAGATTACTTGAACACTGAAGCTTTCTTT. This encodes CASSLDYLNTEAFF.